These 31 T cell receptor beta chains originate from one sample sequenced in a study of CD8 T cells in ankylosing spondylitis. MiXCR, run by TCRdb on the 5' RACE reads, gives a single entry per CDR3 protein. This table holds 100,000 to 150,000 distinct CDR3 sequences, about a tenth found once. The sequenced sample was blood, either unsorted or a sorted T cell fraction (not recorded which). All receptors come from a male donor with ankylosing spondylitis or in good health (not recorded which).

The chain couples TRBV20-1 to TRBJ1-1, with a tentative D call TRBD1 (5 bases). The ends were cut back, 3 bases at V and 0 bases at J, with 17 bases in the middle. Germline V gene sequence: CDR1 DFQATT, CDR2 SNEGSKA (reference sequence). CDR3 length: 16 amino acids. CDR3 sequence: CSASTTEWSMNTEAFF. The DNA for the CDR3 is TGCAGTGCTAGCACGACAGAATGGAGTATGAACACTGAAGCTTTCTTT.

This clonotype was counted ten times or more. This CDR3 reads CASSREGGSDNEQFF. The DNA for the CDR3 is TGTGCCAGCAGTCGCGAGGGCGGGAGCGACAATGAGCAGTTCTTC. The chain links TRBV12-3 or TRBV12-4 to TRBJ2-1; the match to TRBD2 covers 7 bases. V lost 5 bases, J lost 5 bases, and 9 bases stayed unmatched. CDR3 length: 15 amino acids.

In its sample, this clonotype was seen many times. The CDR3 DNA reads TGCAGTGCTCCCTCGCTCCCTGTAGAGACCCAGTACTTC. Protein: CSAPSLPVETQYF. The rearrangement links TRBV20-1 to TRBJ2-5, with unresolved D. The CDR3 totals 13 residues. Germline V gene lookup returns CDR1 DFQATT and CDR2 SNEGSKA (reference sequence). Between the trimmed V and J ends, which lost 5 bases and 4 bases, there was a span of 14 bases.

This clonotype was seen a handful of times. This chain connects TRBV27 to TRBJ1-3; TRBD1 matches at 8 bases. The CDR3 consists of 18 residues. V shed 5 bases and J 0 bases; nucleotides not matched to a gene: 12. Germline CDR1 reads MNHEY; CDR2 reads SMNVEV (reference sequence). CDR3 nucleotide sequence: TGTGCCAGCAGTCCCGACAGGGGCGCTCTCCGCTCTGGAAACACCATATATTTT. This translates into CASSPDRGALRSGNTIYF.

This clonotype was seen only a few times. The chain carries TRBV7-2 and TRBJ2-7; D is unclear. Germline V gene sequence: CDR1 SGHTA, CDR2 FQGNSA. The CDR3 runs 13 residues. V gave up 4 bases and J gave up 5 bases, with 12 bases separating them. The DNA of the CDR3 is TGTGCCAGCAGCTCCGCAGCTGGCGACGAGCAGTACTTC. This translates into CASSSAAGDEQYF.

This clonotype was seen at least ten times. The chain carries TRBV12-3 or TRBV12-4 and TRBJ1-6; TRBD1 is a possible D gene (5 bases). With 5 bases removed from V and 9 bases from J, the gap between germline ends came to 14 bases. This CDR3 region has 14 residues. CDR3 loop: CASSGDPAPSPLHF. The CDR3 nucleotides read TGTGCCAGCAGTGGGGACCCCGCTCCTTCACCCCTCCACTTT.

This clonotype came up many times. The gene calls are TRBV6-2 or TRBV6-3 and TRBJ1-1; the match to TRBD1 covers 11 bases. V shed 6 bases, J shed 5 bases, and the junction held 8 bases outside the gene matches. Per germline, CDR1 MNHEY and CDR2 SVGEGT. CDR3 length: 15 amino acids. The CDR3 reads CASRKDRGRATEAFF. CDR3 nucleotide sequence: TGTGCCAGCAGGAAGGACAGGGGGCGGGCGACTGAAGCTTTCTTT.

This clonotype was detected many times. The chain links TRBV7-8 to TRBJ2-7; 12 nucleotides line up with TRBD2. Per the germline V gene, CDR1 is SGHVS and CDR2 is FQNEAQ. V shed 6 bases and J 2 bases; nucleotides not matched to a gene: 5. The CDR3 covers 15 residues. The CDR3 loop is CASSPTSGRTYEQYF. For the CDR3, the DNA is TGTGCCAGCAGTCCGACTAGCGGGAGAACCTACGAGCAGTACTTC.

This clonotype was seen only a few times. The chain recombines TRBV4-2 with TRBJ2-5; D gene ambiguous. Germline V gene sequence: CDR1 LGHNA, CDR2 YNFKEQ. There are 12 residues in the CDR3. Trimming took 5 bases from V and 5 from J, leaving 9 bases between them. The CDR3 here is CASSKPGETQYF. CDR3 nucleotide sequence: TGTGCCAGCAGCAAACCTGGGGAGACCCAGTACTTC.

The table lists this clonotype with many counts. The V call is TRBV5-1, the J call TRBJ2-3; D uncertain. The CDR3 consists of 12 residues. CDR1 is SGHRS and CDR2 is YFSETQ in the germline V gene. Trimming took 7 bases from V and 0 from J, leaving 6 bases between them. The CDR3 protein is CASGYSTDTQYF. CDR3 DNA: TGCGCCAGCGGGTATAGCACAGATACGCAGTATTTT.

The CDR3 loop is CASSTQTNTEAFF. For the CDR3, the DNA is TGTGCCAGTAGTACACAGACGAACACTGAAGCTTTCTTT. The rearrangement joins TRBV19 to TRBJ1-1, with D hard to call. From germline, CDR1 is LNHDA and CDR2 SQIVND (reference sequence). The CDR3 is 13 amino acids. The ends were cut back, 4 bases at V and 1 base at J, with 7 bases in the middle.

This clonotype showed up many times. The genes are TRBV3-1 and TRBJ1-2; 11 nucleotides line up with TRBD1. Trimming cost V 5 bases and J 11 bases; bases outside gene matches: 4. The CDR3 extends over 12 amino acids. CDR1 and CDR2 (germline): LGHDT, YNNKEL (reference sequence). The CDR3 nucleotides read TGTGCCAGCAGCGCCCGGGACAGGGGGTACACCTTC. It yields the protein CASSARDRGYTF.

The V call is TRBV5-1, the J call TRBJ2-3, with a possible D match to TRBD2 (6 bases). V was shortened by 0 bases and J by 1 base, with 12 bases between the two germline ends. Germline loops: CDR1 SGHRS, CDR2 YFSETQ. This CDR3 region has 16 residues. The CDR3 coding sequence is TGCGCCAGCAGCTTGGCCGGGGGATCCCGCACAGATACGCAGTATTTT. Amino acids: CASSLAGGSRTDTQYF.

The table lists this clonotype with a few counts. The chain recombines TRBV11-2 with TRBJ2-1; TRBD2 matches at 11 bases. Trimming took 0 bases from V and 9 from J; bases not matched to a gene: 4. This CDR3 comprises 15 residues. Germline V CDR1 and CDR2: SGHAT, FQNNGV. In nucleotides, the CDR3 is TGTGCCAGCAGCTTAGAACTAGCGGGAGTCGGTGAGCAGTTCTTC. Residues: CASSLELAGVGEQFF.

This clonotype was seen ten or more times. The chain is built from TRBV5-1 and TRBJ2-1, with 9 bases matching TRBD1. The V gene's germline CDR1 is SGHRS and CDR2 YFSETQ. The V gene end was trimmed by 2 bases and the J gene end by 8 bases; junction bases not matched to a gene: 14. The CDR3 is 17 amino acids. The CDR3 loop reads CASSFRRGTGYSDEQFF. The CDR3 DNA sequence: TGCGCCAGCAGCTTCCGGAGGGGGACAGGGTATTCCGATGAGCAGTTCTTC.

The CDR3 nucleotides are TGTGCCAGCAGTCGACAGGCTAGCAATCAGCCCCAGCATTTT. Its translation is CASSRQASNQPQHF. The chain carries TRBV6-2 or TRBV6-3 and TRBJ1-5; possible D gene TRBD1, 6 bases. V was shortened by 5 bases and J by 0 bases, with 8 bases between the two germline ends. The CDR3 has 14 amino acids. Germline V CDR1 and CDR2: MNHEY, SVGEGT.

This clonotype has a count of ten or more. The chain is built from TRBV20-1 and TRBJ1-5, with D unresolved. Germline-derived CDR1 and CDR2 are DFQATT and SNEGSKA (reference sequence). CDR3 size: 16 residues. V was cut by 3 bases and J by 3 bases, with 18 bases left in between. CDR3 residues: CSARSTGRQDNQPQHF. CDR3 sequence (DNA): TGCAGTGCTAGGTCCACTGGCCGGCAGGACAATCAGCCCCAGCATTTT.

This clonotype was picked up many times. V usage is TRBV7-6 and J usage is TRBJ1-3, with D unclear. The CDR3 is made up of 13 amino acids. V lost 5 bases, J lost 3 bases, and 8 bases lay in between. CDR1 is SGHVS and CDR2 is FNYEAQ in the germline V gene. CDR3 sequence (DNA): TGTGCCAGCAGCCCGGAATTTGGAAACACCATATATTTT. Protein: CASSPEFGNTIYF.

At least ten counts were recorded for this clonotype. The V gene is TRBV2, the J gene TRBJ2-1; D may be TRBD2 (5 bases). The CDR3 loop spans 13 amino acids. V was cut by 3 bases and J by 4 bases, with 7 bases left in between. Looked up from germline, CDR1 is SNHLY and CDR2 is FYNNEI. The CDR3 loop is CASSERVYNEQFF. The CDR3 DNA is TGTGCCAGCAGTGAGAGGGTTTACAATGAGCAGTTCTTC.

Ten or more counts support this clonotype. V and J are TRBV30 and TRBJ2-7, with D maybe TRBD2 (5 bases). The V gene's germline CDR1 is GTSNPN and CDR2 SVGIG (reference sequence). Deletions cut 0 bases from V and 4 bases from J, with 7 bases between. The CDR3 consists of 12 residues. The CDR3 sequence is CAWSVLGYEQYF. The CDR3 nucleotides read TGTGCCTGGAGTGTACTAGGATACGAGCAGTACTTC.

This clonotype came up many times. This chain connects TRBV6-5 to TRBJ2-1; 8 nucleotides agree with TRBD2. The V gene's germline CDR1 is MNHEY and CDR2 SVGAGI. The CDR3 sequence is 16 residues long. Trimming at V came to 1 base and at J to 6 bases, leaving 8 bases not matched to a gene. CDR3 sequence reads: CASSYLPGLVSNEQFF. As DNA, the CDR3 is TGTGCCAGCAGTTACTTACCGGGACTAGTCTCCAATGAGCAGTTCTTC.

The table lists this clonotype with many counts. V is TRBV7-6 and J is TRBJ2-1; unclear D gene. This CDR3 spans 13 amino acids. Germline V gene sequence: CDR1 SGHVS, CDR2 FNYEAQ. V lost 1 base and J lost 2, with 3 bases in between. The CDR3 spells CASSLVPYNEQFF. In DNA form, the CDR3 reads TGTGCCAGCAGCTTAGTCCCCTACAATGAGCAGTTCTTC.

This clonotype was found many times. This chain uses TRBV5-1 with TRBJ2-7; D unclear. The CDR3 spans 12 residues. From germline, CDR1 is SGHRS and CDR2 YFSETQ. The V gene lost 2 bases and the J gene lost 3 bases, with 6 bases spanning the gap. The CDR3 sequence is CASSFSDYEQYF. Written as DNA, the CDR3 is TGCGCCAGCAGCTTCTCCGACTACGAGCAGTACTTC.

This clonotype was seen many times. The rearrangement joins TRBV4-3 to TRBJ1-4; TRBD1 matches 7 bases. The germline gives CDR1 LGHNA, CDR2 YSLEER. Unmatched junction bases numbered 3, after V lost 1 base and J lost 7 bases. This CDR3 has 14 residues. The DNA of the CDR3 is TGCGCCAGCAGCCAAGGACAGGGCAGTGAAAAACTGTTTTTT. The encoded protein is CASSQGQGSEKLFF.

This clonotype was detected many times. The chain combines TRBV20-1 with TRBJ2-1, with TRBD1 matching over 8 bases. The CDR3 length is 16 residues. V lost 8 bases, J lost 2 bases, and 14 bases stayed unmatched. CDR1 is DFQATT, CDR2 SNEGSKA, per germline (reference sequence). CDR3 DNA sequence: TGCAGTACCGACGAGGGACAGGATGGTGCCTACAATGAGCAGTTCTTC. This sequence encodes CSTDEGQDGAYNEQFF.

In its sample, this clonotype was seen a few times. This chain uses TRBV14 with TRBJ2-1; 10 nucleotides align to TRBD2. Germline V CDR1 and CDR2: SGHDN, FVKESK. This CDR3 region has 15 residues. Losses at the gene ends were 6 bases for V and 6 bases for J; bases not matched to a gene: 8. The CDR3 DNA reads as TGTGCCAGCAGTCCAAGCGGGAGGGCCATCAATGAGCAGTTCTTC. This gives the protein CASSPSGRAINEQFF.

This clonotype has just a few counts. The chain links TRBV12-3 or TRBV12-4 to TRBJ1-3; D perhaps matches TRBD1 (5 bases). This CDR3 contains 14 residues. V lost 7 bases, J lost 3 bases, and 13 bases lay in between. The DNA for the CDR3 is TGTGCCAGCACGACCCGGCAGGGTGGAAACACCATATATTTT. Amino acids: CASTTRQGGNTIYF.

This clonotype was recorded many times. The chain joins TRBV20-1 to TRBJ2-7; D ambiguous. V dropped 5 bases and J dropped 6 bases, with 14 bases sitting between them. Germline CDR1 reads DFQATT; CDR2 reads SNEGSKA (reference sequence). The CDR3 is 12 amino acids. The CDR3 is CSARGPSREQYF. In DNA, the CDR3 is TGCAGTGCTCGAGGACCTTCTCGCGAGCAGTACTTC.

This clonotype was seen at least ten times. This chain uses TRBV29-1 with TRBJ2-5, with 7 bases fitting TRBD1. Germline trimming cut 4 bases from V and 4 bases from J; bases unmatched to any gene: 9. Germline V CDR1 and CDR2: SQVTM, ANQGSEA. This CDR3 comprises 14 residues. The CDR3 DNA reads as TGCAGCGTTGCCTCGCCCCGGACAGGAGAGACCCAGTACTTC. Its translation is CSVASPRTGETQYF.

This clonotype was seen ten or more times. The chain combines TRBV15 with TRBJ2-7; 9 bases are a match to TRBD2. This CDR3 region has 16 residues. Germline V CDR1 and CDR2: LNHNV, YYDKDF (reference sequence). V shed 0 bases and J 5 bases; nucleotides not matched to a gene: 8. The chain's CDR3 is CATSRDVAGELDEQYF. CDR3 nucleotides: TGTGCCACCAGCAGAGATGTAGCGGGAGAATTGGACGAGCAGTACTTC.

This clonotype showed up just a few times. This chain connects TRBV12-3 or TRBV12-4 to TRBJ1-5, with 9 nucleotides matching TRBD1. V lost 5 bases, J lost 11 bases, and 7 bases stayed unmatched. CDR3 length equals 13 residues. CDR3 in amino acids: CASSGTGTGAQHF. The CDR3 bases are TGTGCCAGCAGTGGGACAGGGACGGGAGCCCAGCATTTT.